This T cell receptor (beta chain) was observed in a study of blood T cell repertoires in COVID-19. About the study: PBMCs, B-cell-depleted T cells, or T cells were the source of the cDNA or gDNA that made up the material.

CDR1 and CDR2 from the germline V gene are SGHVS and FNYEAQ. The CDR3 totals 16 residues. V was shortened by 0 bases and J by 1 base, with 12 bases between the two germline ends. Those designated as exposed participants met a COVID-19 case within 2 weeks before study entry. Clones were sequenced by immunoSEQ multiplex PCR, and TCRdb holds only the in-frame ones, with some missing. Among roughly 430,000 clones listed, 88% were seen once. What was sequenced was PBMCs or T cells enriched from blood (not recorded which). The receptor was derived from a woman younger than 30 who had been exposed to COVID-19. V and J are TRBV7-6 and TRBJ1-1, with unresolved D. CDR3 DNA sequence: TGTGCCAGCAGCTTAGCGCGTGTGGGCTCGAACACTGAAGCTTTCTTT. This gives the protein CASSLARVGSNTEAFF.